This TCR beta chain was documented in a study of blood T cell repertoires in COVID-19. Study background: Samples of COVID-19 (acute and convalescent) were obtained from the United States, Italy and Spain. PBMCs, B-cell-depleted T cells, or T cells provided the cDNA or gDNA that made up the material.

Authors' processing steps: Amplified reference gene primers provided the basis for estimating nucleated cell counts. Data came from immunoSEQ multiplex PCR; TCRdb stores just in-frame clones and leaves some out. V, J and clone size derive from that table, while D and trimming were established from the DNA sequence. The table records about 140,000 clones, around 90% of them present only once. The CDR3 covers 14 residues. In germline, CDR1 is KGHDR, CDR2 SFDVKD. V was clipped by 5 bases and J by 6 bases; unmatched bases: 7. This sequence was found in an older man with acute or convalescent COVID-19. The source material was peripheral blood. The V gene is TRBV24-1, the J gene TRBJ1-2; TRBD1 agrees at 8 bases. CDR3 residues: CATSGATGDHGYTF. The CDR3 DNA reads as TGTGCCACCAGTGGTGCGACAGGGGACCATGGCTACACCTTC.